The TCR beta chain described here comes from a study of cytomegalovirus exposure and HLA in healthy donors. Overall study findings and caveats: Most TCR beta V segments were productive about 90% or about 30% of the time in an earlier analysis.

Trimming removed 2 bases from V and 8 bases from J, with 16 bases in between. This CDR3 comprises 14 residues. The V gene's germline CDR1 is SGHNT and CDR2 YYREEE (reference sequence). A multiplex PCR was run with 60 Vbeta primers and 13 Jbeta primers. Assay used: immunoSEQ multiplex PCR; TCRdb lists only in-frame clones, some missing. Of approximately 190,000 clones in the sample, 84% were seen once. Comments on this clone: Its antigen is unidentified.

Specimen: PBMCs. V gene TRBV5-4 combines with J gene TRBJ1-2, with D possibly being TRBD1 (5 bases). The receptor's source is a woman in her fifties or sixties in good health and CMV-seropositive. CDR3 loop: CASSFVPEGLGYTF. The CDR3 bases are TGTGCCAGCAGCTTTGTACCGGAGGGGTTAGGCTACACCTTC.